The TCR beta chain described here comes from a study of blood T cell repertoires in COVID-19. Study details: PBMCs, B-cell-depleted T cells, or T cells were the source of the cDNA or gDNA that made up the material.

In the source study's methods: Reference gene primer amplification in the assay estimated nucleated cell counts. TCRdb keeps only in-frame clones here, not all; method: immunoSEQ multiplex PCR. Clone size and the V and J calls come from that table; the DNA yielded D and trimming. The data show some 90,000 clones, approximately 80% seen once. This clone was detected a few times. Germline lookup yields CDR1 LGHDT and CDR2 YNNKEL (reference sequence). Trimming removed 1 base from V and 7 bases from J; junction bases left unmatched: 1. CDR3 length: 14 residues. The gene calls are TRBV3-1 (or the pseudogene TRBV3-2) and TRBJ1-6; 7 bases map to TRBD1. The sample taken for sequencing was peripheral blood. The source is a woman in her 70s with acute or convalescent COVID-19. In DNA form, the CDR3 reads TGTGCCAGCAGCCAAGTAGGGGGCAATTCACCCCTCCACTTT. Translated, it gives CASSQVGGNSPLHF.